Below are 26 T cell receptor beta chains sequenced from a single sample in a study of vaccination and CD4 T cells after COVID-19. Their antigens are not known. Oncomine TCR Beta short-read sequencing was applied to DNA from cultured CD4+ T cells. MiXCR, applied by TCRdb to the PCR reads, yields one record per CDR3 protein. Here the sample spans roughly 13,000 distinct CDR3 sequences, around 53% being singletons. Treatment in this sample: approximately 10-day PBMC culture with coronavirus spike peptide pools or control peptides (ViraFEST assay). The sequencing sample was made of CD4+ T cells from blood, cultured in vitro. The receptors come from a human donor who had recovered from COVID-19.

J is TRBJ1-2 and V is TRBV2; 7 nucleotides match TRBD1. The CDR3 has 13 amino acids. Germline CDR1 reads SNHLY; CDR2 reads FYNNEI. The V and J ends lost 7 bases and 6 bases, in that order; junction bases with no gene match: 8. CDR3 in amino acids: CASTTTRGDGYTF. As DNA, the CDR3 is TGTGCCAGCACCACAACCAGGGGGGATGGCTACACCTTC. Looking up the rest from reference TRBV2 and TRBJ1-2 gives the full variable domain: EPEVTQTPSHQVTQMGQEVILRCVPISNHLYFYWYRQILGQKVEFLVSFYNNEISEKSEIFDDQFSVERPDGSNFTLKIRSTKLEDSAMYFCASTTTRGDGYTFGSGTRLTVV.

This CDR3 is CASSRYPTGRNEQFF. CDR3 DNA: TGTGCCAGCAGCCGATACCCGACAGGGAGGAATGAGCAGTTCTTC. This chain connects TRBV7-9 to TRBJ2-1; possible D gene TRBD1, 7 bases. Germline V gene data show CDR1 as SEHNR and CDR2 as FQNEAQ (reference sequence). This CDR3 spans 15 amino acids. V gave up 5 bases and J gave up 7 bases, with 18 bases separating them.

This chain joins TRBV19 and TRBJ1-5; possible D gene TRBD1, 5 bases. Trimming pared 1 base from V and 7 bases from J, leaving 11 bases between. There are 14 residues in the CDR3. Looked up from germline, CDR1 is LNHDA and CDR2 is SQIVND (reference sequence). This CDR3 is CASSIGGRHQPQHF. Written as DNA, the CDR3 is TGTGCCAGTAGTATAGGGGGCAGGCACCAGCCCCAGCATTTT. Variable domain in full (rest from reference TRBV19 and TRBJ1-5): DGGITQSPKYLFRKEGQNVTLSCEQNLNHDAMYWYRQDPGQGLRLIYYSQIVNDFQKGDIAEGYSVSREKKESFPLTVTSAQKNPTAFYLCASSIGGRHQPQHFGDGTRLSIL.

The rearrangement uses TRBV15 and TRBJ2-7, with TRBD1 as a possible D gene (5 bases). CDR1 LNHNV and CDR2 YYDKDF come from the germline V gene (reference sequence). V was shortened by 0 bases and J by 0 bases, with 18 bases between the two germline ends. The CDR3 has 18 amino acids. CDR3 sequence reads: CATSRDTGQGRASYEQYF. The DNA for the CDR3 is TGTGCCACCAGCAGAGACACAGGCCAGGGAAGGGCCTCCTACGAGCAGTACTTC.

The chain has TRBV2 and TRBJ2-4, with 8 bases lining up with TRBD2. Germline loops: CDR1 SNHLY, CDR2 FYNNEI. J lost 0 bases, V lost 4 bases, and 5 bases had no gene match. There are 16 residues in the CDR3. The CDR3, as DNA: TGTGCCAGCAGTGGTGGAGCGGGGGCAGCCAAAAACATTCAGTACTTC. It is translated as CASSGGAGAAKNIQYF.

CDR3 sequence reads: CASSRTSGDYNEQFF. The CDR3 nucleotides read TGTGCCAGCAGTAGGACTAGCGGGGACTACAATGAGCAGTTCTTC. The gene calls are TRBV6-4 and TRBJ2-1; 12 bases are shared with TRBD2. Trimming took 5 bases from V and 3 from J; bases not matched to a gene: 2. The CDR3 is 15 residues long. From germline, CDR1 is MRHNA and CDR2 SNTAGT.

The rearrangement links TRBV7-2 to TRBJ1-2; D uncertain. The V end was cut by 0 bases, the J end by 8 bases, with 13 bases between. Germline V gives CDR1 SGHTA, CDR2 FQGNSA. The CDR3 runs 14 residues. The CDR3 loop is CASSLASMTGGYTF. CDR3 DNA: TGTGCCAGCAGCTTAGCGTCGATGACGGGAGGCTACACCTTC.

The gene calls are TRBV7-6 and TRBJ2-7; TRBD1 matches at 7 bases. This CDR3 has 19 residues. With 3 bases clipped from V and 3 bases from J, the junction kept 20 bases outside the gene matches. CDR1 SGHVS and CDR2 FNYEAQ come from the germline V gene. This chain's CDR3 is CASSLNPTLFGTEVYEQYF. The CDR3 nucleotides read TGTGCCAGCAGCTTGAATCCAACATTGTTCGGGACAGAGGTCTACGAGCAGTACTTC.

The CDR3 nucleotides read TGTGCCAGCTCGTTATCGGGGGCAGTGAATTCACCCCTCCACTTT. Translating gives CASSLSGAVNSPLHF. The chain couples TRBV25-1 to TRBJ1-6, with TRBD1 as a possible D gene (6 bases). Trimming removed 8 bases from V and 7 bases from J, with 18 bases in between. CDR1 is MGHDK and CDR2 is SYGVNS in the germline V gene. This CDR3 has 15 amino acids.

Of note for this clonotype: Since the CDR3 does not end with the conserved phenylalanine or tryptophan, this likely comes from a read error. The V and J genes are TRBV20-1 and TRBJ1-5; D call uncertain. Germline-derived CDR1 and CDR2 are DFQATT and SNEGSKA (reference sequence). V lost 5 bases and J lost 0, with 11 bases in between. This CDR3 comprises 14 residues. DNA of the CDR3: TGCAGTGCTGGCCAGACAAATAGCAATCAGCCCCAGCATTAT. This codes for CSAGQTNSNQPQHY.

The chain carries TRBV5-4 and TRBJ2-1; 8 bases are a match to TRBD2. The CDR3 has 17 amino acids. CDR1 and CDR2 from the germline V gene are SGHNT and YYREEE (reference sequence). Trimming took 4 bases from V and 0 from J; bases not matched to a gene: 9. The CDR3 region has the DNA TGTGCCAGCAGCCTAGGGGCGGGGGGAATCTCCTACAATGAGCAGTTCTTC. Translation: CASSLGAGGISYNEQFF.

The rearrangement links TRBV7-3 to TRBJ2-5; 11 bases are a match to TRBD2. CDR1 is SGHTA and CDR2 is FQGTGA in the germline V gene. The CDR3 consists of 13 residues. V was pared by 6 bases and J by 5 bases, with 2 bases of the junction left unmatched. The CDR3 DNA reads TGTGCCAGCAGTTCTAGCGGGAGGGAGACCCAGTACTTC. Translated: CASSSSGRETQYF.

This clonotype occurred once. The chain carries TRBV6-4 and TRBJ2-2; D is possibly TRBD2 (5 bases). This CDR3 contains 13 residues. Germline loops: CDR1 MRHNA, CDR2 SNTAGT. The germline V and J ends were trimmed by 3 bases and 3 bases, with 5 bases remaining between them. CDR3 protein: CASSERDTGELFF. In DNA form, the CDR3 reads TGTGCCAGCAGTGAGCGGGACACCGGGGAGCTGTTTTTT.

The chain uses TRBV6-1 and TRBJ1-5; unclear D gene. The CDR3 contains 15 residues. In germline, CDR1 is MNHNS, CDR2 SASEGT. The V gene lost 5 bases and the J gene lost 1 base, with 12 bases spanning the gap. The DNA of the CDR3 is TGTGCCAGCAGTCAAGGGTCGACGAGCAATCAGCCCCAGCATTTT. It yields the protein CASSQGSTSNQPQHF.

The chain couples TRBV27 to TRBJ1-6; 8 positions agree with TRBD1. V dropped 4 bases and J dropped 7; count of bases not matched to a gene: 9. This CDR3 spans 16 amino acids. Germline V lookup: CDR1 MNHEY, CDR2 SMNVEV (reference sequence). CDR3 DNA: TGTGCCAGCAGTTCAACCACAGGGGGTCGGAATTCACCCCTCCACTTT. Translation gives CASSSTTGGRNSPLHF.

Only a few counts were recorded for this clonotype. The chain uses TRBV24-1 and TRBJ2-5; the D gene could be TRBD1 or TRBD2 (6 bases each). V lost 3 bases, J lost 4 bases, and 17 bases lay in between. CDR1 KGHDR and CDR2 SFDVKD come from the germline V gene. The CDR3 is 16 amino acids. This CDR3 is CATSDGGQARGETQYF. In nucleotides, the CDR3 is TGTGCCACCAGTGATGGGGGGCAGGCCCGTGGAGAGACCCAGTACTTC.

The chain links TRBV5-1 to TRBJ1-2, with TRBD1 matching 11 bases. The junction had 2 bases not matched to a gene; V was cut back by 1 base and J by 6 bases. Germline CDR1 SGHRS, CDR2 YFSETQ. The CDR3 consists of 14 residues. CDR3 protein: CASSLRTGGDGYTF. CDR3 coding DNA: TGCGCCAGCAGCTTGAGGACAGGGGGCGATGGCTACACCTTC.

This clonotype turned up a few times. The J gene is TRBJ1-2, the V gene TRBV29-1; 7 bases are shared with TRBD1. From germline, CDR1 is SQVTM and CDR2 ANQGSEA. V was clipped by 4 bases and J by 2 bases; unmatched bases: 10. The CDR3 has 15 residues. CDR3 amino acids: CSVATGVAPNYGYTF. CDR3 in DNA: TGCAGCGTTGCTACAGGGGTGGCACCGAACTATGGCTACACCTTC. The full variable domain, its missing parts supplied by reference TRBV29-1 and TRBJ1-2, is SAVISQKPSRDICQRGTSLTIQCQVDSQVTMMFWYRQQPGQSLTLIATANQGSEATYESGFVIDKFPISRPNLTFSTLTVSNMSPEDSSIYLCSVATGVAPNYGYTFGSGTRLTVV.

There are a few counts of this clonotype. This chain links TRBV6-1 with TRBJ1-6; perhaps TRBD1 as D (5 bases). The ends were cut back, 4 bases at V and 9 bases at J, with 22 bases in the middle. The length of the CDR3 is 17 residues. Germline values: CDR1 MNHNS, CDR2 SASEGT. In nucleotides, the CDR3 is TGTGCCAGCAGTGGGGACGGGACGCCCTGGGGAATTTCACCCCTCCACTTT. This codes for CASSGDGTPWGISPLHF.

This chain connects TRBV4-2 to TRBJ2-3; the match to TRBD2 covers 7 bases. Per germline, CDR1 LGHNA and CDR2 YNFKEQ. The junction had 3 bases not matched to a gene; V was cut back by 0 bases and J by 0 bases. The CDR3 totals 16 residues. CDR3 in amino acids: CASSQDPGRSTDTQYF. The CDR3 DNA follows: TGTGCCAGCAGCCAAGATCCCGGGAGGAGCACAGATACGCAGTATTTT.

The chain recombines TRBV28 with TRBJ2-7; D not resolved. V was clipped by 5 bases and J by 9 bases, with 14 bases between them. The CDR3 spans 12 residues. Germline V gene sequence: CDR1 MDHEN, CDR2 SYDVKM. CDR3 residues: CASSDPGHGQYF. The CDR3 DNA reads TGTGCCAGCAGTGACCCCGGCCACGGGCAGTACTTC.

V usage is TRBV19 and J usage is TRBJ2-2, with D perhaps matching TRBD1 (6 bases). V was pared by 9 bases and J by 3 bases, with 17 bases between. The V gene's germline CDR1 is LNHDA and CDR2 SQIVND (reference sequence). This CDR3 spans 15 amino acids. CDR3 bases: TGTGCCAGCACTCCTAGGACAGTCTACACCGGGGAGCTGTTTTTT. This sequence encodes CASTPRTVYTGELFF. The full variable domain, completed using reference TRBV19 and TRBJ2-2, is DGGITQSPKYLFRKEGQNVTLSCEQNLNHDAMYWYRQDPGQGLRLIYYSQIVNDFQKGDIAEGYSVSREKKESFPLTVTSAQKNPTAFYLCASTPRTVYTGELFFGEGSRLTVL.

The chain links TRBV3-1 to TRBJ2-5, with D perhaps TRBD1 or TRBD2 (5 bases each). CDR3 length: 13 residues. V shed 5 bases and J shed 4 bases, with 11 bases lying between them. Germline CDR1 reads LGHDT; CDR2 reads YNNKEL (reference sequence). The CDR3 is CASSGGNGETQYF. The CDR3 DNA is TGTGCCAGCAGCGGGGGAAACGGAGAGACCCAGTACTTC.

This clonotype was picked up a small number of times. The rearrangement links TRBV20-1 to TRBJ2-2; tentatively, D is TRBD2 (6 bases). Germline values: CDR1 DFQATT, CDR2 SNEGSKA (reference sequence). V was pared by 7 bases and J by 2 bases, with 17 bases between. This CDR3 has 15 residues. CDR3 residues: CSGRGSGGNTGELFF. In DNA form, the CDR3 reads TGCAGTGGCCGGGGGTCGGGCGGTAACACCGGGGAGCTGTTTTTT.

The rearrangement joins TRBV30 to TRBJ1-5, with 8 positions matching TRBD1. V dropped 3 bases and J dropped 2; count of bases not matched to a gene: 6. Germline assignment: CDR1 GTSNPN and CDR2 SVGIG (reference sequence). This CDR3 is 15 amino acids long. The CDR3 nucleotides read TGTGCCTGGAGCACAGGGGGTGAAGGCAATCAGCCCCAGCATTTT. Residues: CAWSTGGEGNQPQHF.

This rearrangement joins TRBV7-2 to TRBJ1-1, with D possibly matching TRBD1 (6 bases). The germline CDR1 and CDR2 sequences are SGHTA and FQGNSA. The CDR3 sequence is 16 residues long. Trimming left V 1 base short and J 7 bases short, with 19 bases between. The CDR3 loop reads CASSLVAGVALFEAFF. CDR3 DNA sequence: TGTGCCAGCAGCTTAGTGGCAGGGGTTGCCCTTTTTGAAGCTTTCTTT.